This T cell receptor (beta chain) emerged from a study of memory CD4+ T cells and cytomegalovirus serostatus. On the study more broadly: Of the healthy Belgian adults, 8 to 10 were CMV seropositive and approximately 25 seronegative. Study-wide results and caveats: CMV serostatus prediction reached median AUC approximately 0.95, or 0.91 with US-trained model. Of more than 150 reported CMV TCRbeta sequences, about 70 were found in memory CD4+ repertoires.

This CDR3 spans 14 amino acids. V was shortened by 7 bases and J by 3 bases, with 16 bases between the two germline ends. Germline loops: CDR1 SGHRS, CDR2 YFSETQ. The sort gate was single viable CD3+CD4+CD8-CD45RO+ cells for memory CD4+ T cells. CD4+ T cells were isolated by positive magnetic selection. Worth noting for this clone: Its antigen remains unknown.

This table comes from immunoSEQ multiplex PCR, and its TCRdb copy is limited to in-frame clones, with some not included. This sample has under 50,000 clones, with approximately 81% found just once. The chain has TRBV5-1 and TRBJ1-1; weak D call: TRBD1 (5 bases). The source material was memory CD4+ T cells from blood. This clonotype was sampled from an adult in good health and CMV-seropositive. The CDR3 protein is CASSRQFEDTEAFF. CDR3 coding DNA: TGCGCCAGCTCGAGACAGTTTGAGGACACTGAAGCTTTCTTT.